This TCR beta chain was identified during a study of beta chain features in type 1 diabetes. Comments on this clone: Its target is not known.

One heparinised blood draw, averaging roughly 0.11 L, came from each donor. cDNA synthesis used the whole RNA isolate, giving expressed TCRB sequences. This table comes from immunoSEQ multiplex PCR, and its TCRdb copy is limited to in-frame clones, with some not included. The sample carries fewer than 900,000 clones, 15% to 20% recorded once. Study-wide findings and caveats: Any HLA-type effect on TCRB rearrangement remained unresolved here. Healthy donors had naive, central memory and Treg TCRB repertoires that appeared less similar than those seen among patients.

The source material was naive CD4+ T cells from blood. This sequence was found in a woman aged 18-30 years in good health.

The DNA of the CDR3 is TGTGCCAGCAGCCAGGGACACCTGAACACTGAAGCTTTCTTT. Its protein product is CASSQGHLNTEAFF. V usage is TRBV13 and J usage is TRBJ1-1, with a possible D match to TRBD1 (6 bases). The CDR3 runs 14 residues. From germline, CDR1 is PRHDT and CDR2 FYEKMQ (reference sequence). Trimming removed 5 bases at V and 0 bases at J, with 10 bases between. The complete variable domain, with remaining parts taken from reference TRBV13 and TRBJ1-1, reads AAGVIQSPRHLIKEKRETATLKCYPIPRHDTVYWYQQGPGQDPQFLISFYEKMQSDKGSIPDRFSAQQFSDYHSELNMSSLELGDSALYFCASSQGHLNTEAFFGQGTRLTVV.